This T cell receptor beta chain appears in the sequencing data of a study of vaccination effects on CD4 cells after COVID-19 (dated by TCRdb to 2021 to 2024). Broadly, across the study: Each participant received two doses of an mRNA SARS-CoV-2 vaccine, either BNT162b2 or mRNA-1273. The study compared SARS-CoV-2 spike-specific CD4+ TCR repertoires before and after mRNA vaccination in COVID-19 convalescent patients and infection-naive vaccine recipients. Cultures from other donors in the study were sequenced using the Oncomine TCR Beta short-read assay on an Illumina iSeq 100. A total of ten to eleven COVID-19 convalescent patients and several SARS-CoV-2-naive healthy vaccine recipients were included in the full study. Study-wide findings and limitations: Limitations of the study were the small number of convalescent patients and the absence of early post-infection timepoints. In healthy vaccine recipients, vaccine-induced clones were almost all SARS-CoV-2 mono-reactive, with only 1 of 255 being cross-reactive with common cold coronaviruses. Marked clonal contraction was observed in both infection-induced and vaccine-induced clones at late post-vaccination timepoints, consistent with waning T cell responses.

This clone has more than one count but fewer than ten. The antigen it binds to is not known. The record has no base qualities; no much larger clone is one base away. V loses 1 base, J loses 6 bases, and the germline ends lie 7 bases apart. CDR1 and CDR2 were assigned from the germline V gene (reference sequence) as SSHAT and FNYEAQ. The CDR3 runs 13 residues from the cysteine to the phenylalanine. The kept DNA is CDR3 alone, 39 bases in frame from the first base. The method was the immunoSEQ multiplex PCR assay. DNA from the CD4+ T cells that had been cultured and isolated underwent TCR beta CDR3 sequencing. Processing in the source paper ran as follows. Non-productive TCR sequences were removed, reads were trimmed to the CDR3 region, and CDR3s of at least 7 amino acids were retained. Antigen-specific clonotypes were identified with the MANAFEST web app by comparing expansion in peptide wells against reference cultures. Positive clones required FDR<0.05 expansion versus reference and all other wells, odds ratio above 5, and frequency above 0.1% in two replicate wells. Cross-reactive clonotypes were defined as significantly expanded in SARS-CoV-2 spike wells and in at least one common cold coronavirus spike condition. CDR3 similarity was assessed by Levenshtein distance with the stringdist R package, and unrooted trees were built with ape in R 3.6.1. TCRdb carries this immuneACCESS record with in-frame sequences only. Its versions omit some clonotypes, under half of them owing to an unresolved V gene in the studies checked, with the rest unexplained. V and J calls and clone size follow that table, whereas D and trimming were derived from the DNA. The sample profile shows 28,000 or so clones; approximately 75% of them were found once. The ten largest clonotypes hold about 10% of the sample.

To identify antigen-specific CD4+ T cell clonotypes by their expansion, the ViraFEST assay first stimulated PBMC with viral peptide pools and then applied TCR sequencing. After about 9 days of culture, CD4+ T cells were isolated with the EasySep CD4+ T cell isolation kit. The absence of prior SARS-CoV-2 infection in healthy vaccine recipients was confirmed by negative nucleocapsid antibodies before and after vaccination. Fewer than 2.5 million PBMC per well were cultured in IMDM with 5% human AB serum, 7.5 to 10 IU/ml IL-2 and gentamicin, plus 10 ug/ml peptides. On days 3 and 7, half of the culture medium was replaced with fresh IL-2-containing medium. Unless noted otherwise, every peptide stimulation condition was grown in triplicate wells. Using Ficoll-Paque Plus gradient centrifugation, PBMC were separated from whole blood and then either used fresh or cryopreserved at -140C. The overlapping peptide pools covered the spike proteins of SARS-CoV-2 and of the common cold coronaviruses HCoV-NL63, HCoV-OC43 and HCoV-229E. Genomic DNA was extracted from cultured CD4+ T cells with the QIAamp micro DNA kit.

The chain uses TRBV7-7 and TRBJ2-1; there is no confident call for the D gene. The source of this sequence is a human donor who received a COVID-19 vaccine. The material sequenced was CD4+ T cells from PBMCs cultured with SARS-CoV-2 spike peptides, taken before COVID-19 vaccination. In the paper's terms, the cell subset or site label means: SARS-CoV-2 spike overlapping peptide pool stimulation. CDR3 protein: CASSLGIFNEQFF. The bases read TGTGCCAGCAGCTTAGGAATCTTCAATGAGCAGTTCTTC.